The present T cell receptor beta chain was sequenced within a study of Ad26.COV2.S vaccination and SARS-CoV-2 variants. Study-level background: Trial arm assignment for the donor was COV1001 Ad26.COV2.S. Doses of Ad26.COV2.S were injected into muscle once or twice, 56 days apart.

Treatment defined: some 19 received Ad26.COV2.S at low or high dose, single or two shots; about 5 received placebo; per-sample allocation not given. Samples analyzed were those drawn on day 63 after the first vaccine or placebo injection. An Ad26 vector expressing Wuhan-strain SARS-CoV-2 spike constituted the vaccine. General observations from the study: Using TCR breadth and depth analyses may have led to underestimated total T cell responses.

The data were produced by immunoSEQ multiplex PCR, yet TCRdb's version contains in-frame clones alone and is incomplete. The table includes roughly 510,000 clones, roughly nine tenths detected once. After removal of 3 bases from V and 8 bases from J, the junction contained 2 bases not matched to a gene. Germline loops: CDR1 SGHNT, CDR2 YYREEE (reference sequence). CDR3 length: 14 amino acids. This clone appeared a few times. Its specificity is unknown. The starting material was peripheral blood, obtained in a trial of Ad26.COV2.S vaccine versus placebo. V and J are TRBV5-4 and TRBJ1-6; 10 bases match TRBD1. The receptor was derived from a person between 18 and 59 years old who received the Ad26.COV2.S COVID-19 vaccine or a placebo. CDR3 sequence reads: CASSYGQGDSPLHF. The CDR3 nucleotides are TGTGCCAGCAGCTACGGACAGGGGGATTCACCCCTCCACTTT.